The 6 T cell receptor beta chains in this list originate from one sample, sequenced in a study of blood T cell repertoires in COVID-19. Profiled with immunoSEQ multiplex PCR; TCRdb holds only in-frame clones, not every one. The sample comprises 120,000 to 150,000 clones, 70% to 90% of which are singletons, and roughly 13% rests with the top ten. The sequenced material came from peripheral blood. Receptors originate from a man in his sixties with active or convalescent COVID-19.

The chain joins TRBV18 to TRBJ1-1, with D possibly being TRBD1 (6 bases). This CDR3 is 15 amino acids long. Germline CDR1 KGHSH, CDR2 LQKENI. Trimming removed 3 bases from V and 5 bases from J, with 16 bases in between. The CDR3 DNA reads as TGTGCCAGCTCACCTCTTCCTGGAAGGGGGACTGAAGCTTTCTTT. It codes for CASSPLPGRGTEAFF.

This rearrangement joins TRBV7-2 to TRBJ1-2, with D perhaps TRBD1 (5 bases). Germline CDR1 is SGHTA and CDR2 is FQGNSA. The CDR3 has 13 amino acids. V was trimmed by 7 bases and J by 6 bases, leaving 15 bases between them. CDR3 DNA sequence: TGTGCCAGCATGGGGTGGGGACTAAATGGCTACACCTTC. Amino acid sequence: CASMGWGLNGYTF.

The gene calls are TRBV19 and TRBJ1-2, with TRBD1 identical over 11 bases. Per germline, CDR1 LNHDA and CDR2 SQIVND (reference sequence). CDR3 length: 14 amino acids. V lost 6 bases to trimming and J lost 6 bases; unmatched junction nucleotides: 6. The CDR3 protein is CASRWTGGSDGYTF. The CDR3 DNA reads TGTGCCAGTAGGTGGACAGGGGGCAGTGATGGCTACACCTTC.

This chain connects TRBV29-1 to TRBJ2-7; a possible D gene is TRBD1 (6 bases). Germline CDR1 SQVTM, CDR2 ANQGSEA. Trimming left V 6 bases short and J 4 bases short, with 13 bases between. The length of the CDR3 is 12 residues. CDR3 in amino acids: CSVGDRNYEQYF. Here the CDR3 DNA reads TGCAGCGTGGGAGACAGGAATTACGAGCAGTACTTC.

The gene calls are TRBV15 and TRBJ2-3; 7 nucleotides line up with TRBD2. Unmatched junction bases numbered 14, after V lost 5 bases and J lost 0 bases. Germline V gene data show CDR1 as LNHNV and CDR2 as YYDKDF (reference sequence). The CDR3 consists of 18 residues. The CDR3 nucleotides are TGTGCCACCAGCGCACGACTAGCTGAGCCCTTCAGCACAGATACGCAGTATTTT. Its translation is CATSARLAEPFSTDTQYF.

The CDR3 nucleotides read TGTGCCAGCAGTCAGGACAGGGAGGTTTCACCCCTCCACTTT. Amino acids: CASSQDREVSPLHF. The chain carries TRBV2 and TRBJ1-6, with 8 bases lining up with TRBD1. The CDR3 consists of 14 residues. Germline values: CDR1 SNHLY, CDR2 FYNNEI. V gave up 5 bases and J gave up 9 bases; unmatched junction bases: 6.